This TCR beta chain is drawn from a study of regulatory T cells in long-lasting Graves disease. In the study overall: Persistent Graves' disease meant over 5 years of antithyroid drugs with positive TSH receptor antibodies. Findings and caveats of the study: TRBV28, TRBJ1-2 and TRBJ2-5 were favored in persistent disease. Persistent Graves' patients had lower TCR diversity than newly diagnosed ones. Those with persistent disease had in common more public clonotypes (roughly 3,000) than new patients (approximately 1,000).

Arm-PCR of CDR3 regions and iRepertoire HTBI primers were the basis on which TCR beta libraries were built. From the multiplex PCR reads, TCRdb called clonotypes with MiXCR, one entry per CDR3 protein. The table shows roughly 300,000 distinct CDR3 sequences, with 15% to 20% occurring only once. This CDR3 region has 16 residues. V lost 5 bases and J lost 6, with 23 bases in between. This clonotype appeared a single time. Its target is unknown. As for time point: persistent/refractory GD, antithyroid drugs over 5 years with positive TRAb. RNA from PBMCs was the source of the TCR library. The TCR sequence derives from a female donor with Graves disease. V and J are TRBV12-3 or TRBV12-4 and TRBJ2-7; D possibly matches TRBD1 or TRBD2 (5 bases each). Sequencing used peripheral blood mononuclear cells (PBMCs), obtained when the disease was refractory, from a patient treated with antithyroid drugs. CDR3 loop: CASSRGRGTAIGEQYF. The CDR3 coding sequence is TGTGCCAGCAGTCGCGGAAGAGGGACCGCCATTGGCGAGCAGTACTTC.